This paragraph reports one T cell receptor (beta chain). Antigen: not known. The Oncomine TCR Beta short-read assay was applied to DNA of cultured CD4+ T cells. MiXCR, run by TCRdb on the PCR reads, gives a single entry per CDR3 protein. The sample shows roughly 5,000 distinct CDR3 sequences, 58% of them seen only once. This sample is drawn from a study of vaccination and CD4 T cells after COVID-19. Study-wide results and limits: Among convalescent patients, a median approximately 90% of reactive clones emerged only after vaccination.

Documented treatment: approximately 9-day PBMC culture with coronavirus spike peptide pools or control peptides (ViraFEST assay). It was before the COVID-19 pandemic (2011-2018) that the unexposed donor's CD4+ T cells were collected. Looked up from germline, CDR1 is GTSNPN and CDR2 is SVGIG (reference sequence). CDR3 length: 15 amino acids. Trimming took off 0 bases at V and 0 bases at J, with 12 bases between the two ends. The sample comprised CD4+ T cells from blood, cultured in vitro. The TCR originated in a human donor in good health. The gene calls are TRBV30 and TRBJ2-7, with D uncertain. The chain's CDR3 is CAWSVRGPSSYEQYF. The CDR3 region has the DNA TGTGCCTGGAGTGTACGAGGTCCGAGCTCCTACGAGCAGTACTTC.